This is a list of T cell receptor beta chains from one sample in a study of cytomegalovirus exposure and HLA in healthy donors. Generated by immunoSEQ multiplex PCR, the TCRdb table keeps only in-frame clones and is missing some. The sample has roughly 190,000 clones, and its top ten clones hold 5.5% to 7.5%. Sequenced input: PBMCs. The receptors were sampled from a man aged 25 to 45 in good health and CMV-seronegative. Each CDR3 is given with its conserved first and last residue. A D gene is named only where the DNA matches it firmly.

TRBD2,TRBV9,TRBJ2-1,TGTGCCAGCACCCCGCGGGGTAGCGGGAGGGCCGATGAGCAGTTCTTC,CASTPRGSGRADEQFF
.,TRBV7-2,TRBJ2-6,TGTGCCAGCAGCTCGACAGGACCGCCTTCTGGGGCCAACGTCCTGACTTTC,CASSSTGPPSGANVLTF
.,TRBV4-1,TRBJ2-3,TGCGCCAGCAGCCAAGATGGGAGGAATACGCAGTATTTT,CASSQDGRNTQYF
.,TRBV11-2,TRBJ1-2,TGTGCCAGCAGCTTATTGAGGGATGGCTACACCTTC,CASSLLRDGYTF
TRBD2,TRBV5-1,TRBJ2-1,TGCGCCAGCAGCTTGGAAATAGCGGGAGGGATTACAATCGAGCAGTTCTTC,CASSLEIAGGITIEQFF
.,TRBV5-5,TRBJ1-1,TGTGCCAGCAGCTCCCCTAACACTGAAGCTTTCTTT,CASSSPNTEAFF
.,TRBV27,TRBJ1-2,TGTGCCAGCAGTATATCTCACGGCTATGGCTACACCTTC,CASSISHGYGYTF
.,TRBV6-1,TRBJ1-1,TGTGCCAGCAGTTATGCAGGGCTCGCTGAAGCTTTCTTT,CASSYAGLAEAFF
TRBD2,TRBV27,TRBJ2-5,TGTGCCAGCAGAACATTGGGAGGGGAGACCCAGTACTTC,CASRTLGGETQYF
.,TRBV5-1,TRBJ1-6,TGCGCCAGCTCCGGAACGACAGACACCTTTGGTTCACCCCTCCACTTT,CASSGTTDTFGSPLHF
TRBD2,TRBV19,TRBJ2-7,TGTGCCAGTAGTACCCACGCTAGCGGGGGGGCCTACGAGCAGTACTTC,CASSTHASGGAYEQYF
.,TRBV18,TRBJ2-1,TGTGCCAGCTCACCACGGTTGGGAGACGGGATCAATGAGCAGTTCTTC,CASSPRLGDGINEQFF
.,TRBV5-1,TRBJ2-1,TGCGCCAGCAGCACCGGGCCTCCCGGAGGACAGTTCTTC,CASSTGPPGGQFF
TRBD2,TRBV5-1,TRBJ2-7,TGCGCCAGCAGCTCTACGCTAGCGGGAGGCGAGCAGTACTTC,CASSSTLAGGEQYF
TRBD2,TRBV9,TRBJ2-1,TGTGCCAGCAGCCGCCCCGGGACTAGCGGCTACAATGAGCAGTTCTTC,CASSRPGTSGYNEQFF
.,TRBV18,TRBJ2-7,TGTGCCAGCTCACCACCCAATCACGGCGGGGATTCGAGGGAGCAGTACTTC,CASSPPNHGGDSREQYF
TRBD2,TRBV11-3,TRBJ2-2,TGTGCCAGCAGGCGCAACGGGGGGGCGAACACCGAGGAGCTGTTTTTT,CASRRNGGANTEELFF
TRBD1,TRBV5-1,TRBJ2-7,TGCGCCAGCAGCGGGACGACCGGGACAGGGTTCATGGGGCGCGGGCCCGTACACGAGCAGTACTTC,CASSGTTGTGFMGRGPVHEQYF
.,TRBV7-9,TRBJ2-7,TGTGCCAGCAGCTTTCGGCAGGGAATTCACTACGAGCAGTACTTC,CASSFRQGIHYEQYF
.,TRBV11-2,TRBJ1-4,TGTGCCAGCAGCAGACCTCCGGGATATAGCGAAAAACTGTTTTTT,CASSRPPGYSEKLFF
.,TRBV9,TRBJ2-1,TGTGCCAGCAGCCCCCACGTAGCAGTATACAATGAGCAGTTCTTC,CASSPHVAVYNEQFF
TRBD1,TRBV28,TRBJ2-7,TGTGCCAGCCACGGACAGGAACGATCCTACGAGCAGTACTTC,CASHGQERSYEQYF
.,TRBV7-9,TRBJ1-1,TGTGCCAGCAGCCCCCAAGGACCCGGAGGTGCTTTCTTT,CASSPQGPGGAFF
.,TRBV20-1,TRBJ2-1,TGCAGTGCTGGGGACTTCGATGAGCAGTTCTTC,CSAGDFDEQFF
TRBD2,TRBV7-3,TRBJ2-3,TGTGCCAGCAGCCAGCGGACTAGCGGCACAGATACGCAGTATTTT,CASSQRTSGTDTQYF
TRBD1,TRBV9,TRBJ1-3,TGTGCCAGCAGCGTAGTGGACAGGGGGGGAAACACCATATATTTT,CASSVVDRGGNTIYF
TRBD2,TRBV30,TRBJ2-7,TGTGCCTCATCTAGCGGATACGAGCAGTACTTC,CASSSGYEQYF
TRBD1,TRBV6-5,TRBJ1-2,TGTGCCAGCAGTTATTCCGGGACAGGGTTTGACTATGGCTACACCTTC,CASSYSGTGFDYGYTF
.,TRBV7-2,TRBJ1-2,TGTGCCAGCAGCTTAGTGGTCAGGACTAGCCCGAACTATGGCTACACCTTC,CASSLVVRTSPNYGYTF
.,TRBV11-3,TRBJ2-1,TGTGCCAGCAGCTTAGGGGGGACTCCCTACAATGAGCAGTTCTTC,CASSLGGTPYNEQFF
.,TRBV27,TRBJ2-7,TGTGCCAGCAGTTTAGGGCCCCCCAACAAGTCCTACGAGCAGTACTTC,CASSLGPPNKSYEQYF
TRBD2,TRBV30,TRBJ2-1,TGTGCCTGGAGAGGGCGGCGGGAGTTTTACAATGAGCAGTTCTTC,CAWRGRREFYNEQFF
TRBD1,TRBV9,TRBJ2-6,TGTGCCAGCTCACATCATCTGACAGTACAGGGGGGGGCCAACGTCCTGACTTTC,CASSHHLTVQGGANVLTF
.,TRBV9,TRBJ2-2,TGTGCCAGCAGGTCTTTTAGCGACGGGGAGCTGTTTTTT,CASRSFSDGELFF
TRBD2,TRBV18,TRBJ2-1,TGTGCCAGCTCACCTAGGACTAGCGGGGGTTACAATGAGCAGTTCTTC,CASSPRTSGGYNEQFF
.,TRBV5-1,TRBJ1-2,TGCGCCAGCAGCGGAGGACAGCCTGGAGGCTACACCTTC,CASSGGQPGGYTF
TRBD2,TRBV13,TRBJ2-7,TGTGCCAGCAGCTTAAAGACTAGCGGGATCGAGCAGTACTTC,CASSLKTSGIEQYF
.,TRBV28,TRBJ2-7,TGTGCCAGCACCGGCGGGGGCAGCGGGGCCTCCTACGAGCAGTACTTC,CASTGGGSGASYEQYF
.,TRBV28,TRBJ2-7,TGTGCCAGCAGCCGTACAGGTTCTAGCTCCTACGAGCAGTACTTC,CASSRTGSSSYEQYF
.,TRBV7-2,TRBJ2-1,TGTGCCAGCAGTCCTCAAGCCACGGGGAAACCCTACAATGAGCAGTTCTTC,CASSPQATGKPYNEQFF
TRBD2,TRBV10-1,TRBJ2-1,TGCGCCAGCAGTGAGGGGACTAGCGGGAGAGATGAGCAGTTCTTC,CASSEGTSGRDEQFF